What follows is one T cell receptor beta chain and its context. The data were obtained in a study of shared T cell receptors in the human thymus. Germline CDR1 reads LGHNA; CDR2 reads YSLEER. The CDR3 totals 16 residues. Unmatched junction bases numbered 9, after V lost 1 base and J lost 8 bases. Libraries were prepared by immunoSEQ multiplex PCR; TCRdb keeps only in-frame clonotypes and omits some of them. Here the sample spans about 380,000 clones, 95% being singletons. The sequence came from a human donor. The specimen was thymocytes. The chain couples TRBV4-3 to TRBJ1-2, with TRBD1 matching 11 bases. CDR3 amino acids: CASSQVGGQGAWGYTF. The CDR3 DNA sequence: TGCGCCAGCAGCCAAGTGGGCGGACAGGGGGCGTGGGGCTACACCTTC.